This TCR beta chain derives from a study of blood T cells in healthy people across ages (dated by TCRdb to about 2015). About the full investigation: In model experiments, roughly one uniquely barcoded TCR beta cDNA molecule per two T cells was captured by template switching. To track age-related changes in TCR beta repertoire diversity, the study relied on deep sequencing normalized with unique cDNA molecular identifiers. To avoid experimental bias, donors of different ages were distributed randomly across sequencing lanes. Two additional independent replicas of 1 million unique cDNA reads from the same blood draw were analyzed for two donors (one aged 18 to 30 and one aged 80 or older). The donors were split into four age groups: young (average 16 years), middle-aged (roughly 42), aged (roughly 68) and long-lived (under 90). General conclusions and limits of the study: A strong correlation was found between observed TCR beta diversity and the percentage of naive T cells measured by flow cytometry. Since profiling was done on bulk unsorted PBMCs, naive and antigen-experienced compartments could not be conclusively compared. Estimates of total diversity from one million sequenced T cells were regarded as lower bounds and underestimates. Because donor CMV infection status was unknown, age-related changes in expanded clonotypes were potentially confounded. As age increased, observed TCR beta diversity per million T cells dropped in a roughly linear way, and a significant reduction was already evident by age around 41. The long-lived group showed more naive CD4+ T cells, fewer expanded clones and increased TCR diversity than the aged group, suggesting age selection.

The library was produced with 5' RACE. Sequencer: Illumina HiSeq 2500. The second PCR ran for about 6 to 12 cycles and used a J-beta primer mix along with a sample-barcoded 5' primer. Each TCR beta cDNA molecule received a unique molecular identifier from a template-switch 5' adaptor carrying 12 random nucleotides. Each sample yielded at least 3 million CDR3-containing paired-end reads. First-strand cDNA synthesis was performed from all RNA using the Mint cDNA synthesis kit, with priming by a TRBC-specific oligonucleotide. Following uracil-DNA glycosylase treatment, all cDNA underwent a first 18-cycle PCR with the universal primers M1SS and BC2_uni_R. Concerning the study's data processing: Each sample was normalized by randomly selecting 1 million high-quality reads, each carrying a distinct molecular identifier. Reads sharing molecular identifiers were discarded rather than binned into consensus sequences. MiTCR, run with a Q25 quality threshold and the strictest error-elimination algorithm, handled CDR3 identification, clonotype clustering and error correction. A nonparametric unseen species model using Euler transformation provided a lower-bound estimate of total TCR beta diversity. TCRdb reprocessed the public reads (quality trimming at Q25 with fastp, clone calling with MiXCR) and kept in-frame beta chains. Under each unique CDR3 protein, matching rows form one entry showing the most common genes and DNA. The authors' filters were not applied to this entry. Within this sample are about 830,000 distinct CDR3 sequences, with around 62% of them counted one time only. The ten largest account for 25% to 30% of the sample.

This clonotype was counted between two and nine times. There is no known antigen for this receptor. Base qualities were left out, and no much larger clone turns up one base away. Systemically healthy Caucasian individuals from Russia, approximately 39 in total and aged roughly 6 to 100 years, were included as donors. Roughly 11 milliliters of peripheral blood were drawn from each donor into EDTA-treated Vacutainer tubes. Ficoll-Paque density-gradient centrifugation was used to isolate PBMCs, with at least 7 million per sample. Trizol reagent was used to extract total RNA from PBMCs, with at least 5 micrograms per sample. The percentages of naive CD45RAhigh/CD27high T cells were determined by flow cytometry on a PBMC aliquot from every donor. Input material: blood. The receptor's source is a man under 40 in good health.

The CDR3 region reads CASSLLRGSYNEQFF. The DNA reads TGTGCCAGCAGCTTACTCAGGGGCTCCTACAATGAGCAGTTCTTC. Recombination joined TRBV7-8 with TRBJ2-1, and possibly TRBD1, on 6 matching bases. The germline V gene gives CDR1 as SGHVS and CDR2 as FQNEAQ. The cysteine opens and the phenylalanine closes a CDR3 of 15 amino acids. Left in the record is the CDR3 DNA by itself, 45 bases read in frame from the first base. Trimming removed 2 bases from V and 0 bases from J, leaving 8 bases between the germline ends.